The T cell receptor beta chain under discussion was sequenced for a study of blood T cell repertoires in COVID-19. Study-level background: Samples came from the United States, Italy and Spain, spanning acute and convalescent COVID-19.

TCRdb's copy holds only in-frame clones and misses some; the assay was immunoSEQ multiplex PCR. The data show around 170,000 clones, with 84% seen just once and around 14% held by the top ten. Looked up from germline, CDR1 is LNHDA and CDR2 is SQIVND (reference sequence). Trimming at V came to 5 bases and at J to 7 bases, leaving 2 bases not matched to a gene. CDR3 length equals 13 residues. This sequence joins TRBV19 and TRBJ1-5; 10 bases fit TRBD1. This TCR was recovered from a man aged 18 to 30 with active or convalescent COVID-19. The sample taken for sequencing was peripheral blood. CDR3 nucleotides: TGTGCCAGTAGTGGACAGGGGGGGCAGCCCCAGCATTTT. Amino acids: CASSGQGGQPQHF.